This paragraph reports one T cell receptor (beta chain). Its antigen remains unidentified. This sample stems from a study of beta chain features in type 1 diabetes. Study-wide results and limits: In all four CD4+ subsets, TCRB CDR3 length was significantly, moderately reduced in type 1 diabetes.

CDR3 length: 14 amino acids. Germline V CDR1 and CDR2: SGDLS, YYNGEE. V was clipped by 2 bases and J by 0 bases, with 7 bases between them. Reverse transcribing all isolated RNA meant expressed TCRB transcripts were sequenced. The study sequenced naive, central memory and regulatory T cell samples to an average of around 3.4 million reads. TCRdb's copy holds only in-frame clones and misses some; the assay was immunoSEQ multiplex PCR. Of 120,000 or so clones detected, about 18% appear once; the ten largest clones hold 2.6%. The sequenced material came from central memory CD4+ T cells from blood. The TCR comes from a man aged 18 to 30 with type 1 diabetes. The chain couples TRBV9 to TRBJ2-3; possibly TRBD2 for D (5 bases). The chain's CDR3 is CASSVGLSTDTQYF. In nucleotides, the CDR3 is TGTGCCAGCAGCGTCGGACTGAGCACAGATACGCAGTATTTT.